This TCR beta chain is drawn from a study of T cell responses to AZD1222 COVID-19 vaccine. The overall study: The study pooled second doses at about 4 or about 12 weeks. Study-level results: Nearly half of unique spike-specific TCRs reportedly avoided B.1.351 and B.1.1.7 mutated regions. Following two doses of AZD1222, Spike-specific TCR breadth and depth rose. Clonal diversity may have been underestimated, and the donors were mostly white British, with more females than males.

Trimming at V came to 3 bases and at J to 5 bases, leaving 9 bases not matched to a gene. Germline CDR1 and CDR2: SGHRS and YFSETQ. The length of the CDR3 is 16 residues. Concerning this clone itself: Its antigen remains unidentified.

Assay used: immunoSEQ multiplex PCR; TCRdb lists only in-frame clones, some missing. The sample has 150,000 to 200,000 clones, approximately 93% seen once; the top ten hold about 3.9%. Sequencing used peripheral blood, obtained on day 0 of AZD1222 vaccination. The clonotype was recovered from an adult in good health. The chain has TRBV5-1 and TRBJ2-7; TRBD2 aligns across 12 bases. The CDR3 nucleotides read TGCGCCAGCAGCTGGGGCGCTAGCGGGGGGGCGAACGAGCAGTACTTC. It specifies CASSWGASGGANEQYF.